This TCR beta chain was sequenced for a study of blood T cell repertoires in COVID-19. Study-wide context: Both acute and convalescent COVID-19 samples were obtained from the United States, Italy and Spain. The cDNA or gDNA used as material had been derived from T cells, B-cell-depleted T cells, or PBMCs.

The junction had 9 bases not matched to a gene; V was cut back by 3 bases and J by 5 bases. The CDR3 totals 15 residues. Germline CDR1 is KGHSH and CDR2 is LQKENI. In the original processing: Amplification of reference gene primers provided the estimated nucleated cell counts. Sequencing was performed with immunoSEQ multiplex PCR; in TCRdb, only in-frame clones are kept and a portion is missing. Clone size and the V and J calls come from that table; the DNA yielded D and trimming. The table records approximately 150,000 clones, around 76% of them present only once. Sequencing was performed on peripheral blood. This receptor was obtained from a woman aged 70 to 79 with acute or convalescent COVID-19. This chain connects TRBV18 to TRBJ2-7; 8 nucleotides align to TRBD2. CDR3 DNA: TGTGCCAGCTCACCTTTCAGCGGGAGCATCAACGAGCAGTACTTC. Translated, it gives CASSPFSGSINEQYF.